This TCR beta chain was sequenced during a study of blood T cell repertoires in COVID-19. Authors' processing steps: Estimated nucleated cell counts came from reference gene primer amplification. TCRdb's copy holds only in-frame clones and misses some; the assay was immunoSEQ multiplex PCR. D and trimming come from the DNA, and the V and J calls and clone size come from that table. The sample lists 110,000 to 150,000 clones, about 80% occurring once. Looked up from germline, CDR1 is SGHTA and CDR2 is FQGNSA. This CDR3 has 15 amino acids. Trimming at V came to 5 bases and at J to 6 bases, leaving 10 bases not matched to a gene.

The source is a woman of 80 years or more in a cohort sampled during active or convalescent COVID-19. The sample taken for sequencing was peripheral blood. This chain uses TRBV7-2 with TRBJ2-7; 10 nucleotides line up with TRBD1. In nucleotides, the CDR3 is TGTGCCAGCAGCAGGACCGGGACAGGGGTTTCCGAGCAGTACTTC. It encodes CASSRTGTGVSEQYF. Complete variable domain (other parts from reference TRBV7-2 and TRBJ2-7): GAGVSQSPSNKVTEKGKDVELRCDPISGHTALYWYRQSLGQGLEFLIYFQGNSAPDKSGLPSDRFSAERTGGSVSTLTIQRTQQEDSAVYLCASSRTGTGVSEQYFGPGTRLTVT.